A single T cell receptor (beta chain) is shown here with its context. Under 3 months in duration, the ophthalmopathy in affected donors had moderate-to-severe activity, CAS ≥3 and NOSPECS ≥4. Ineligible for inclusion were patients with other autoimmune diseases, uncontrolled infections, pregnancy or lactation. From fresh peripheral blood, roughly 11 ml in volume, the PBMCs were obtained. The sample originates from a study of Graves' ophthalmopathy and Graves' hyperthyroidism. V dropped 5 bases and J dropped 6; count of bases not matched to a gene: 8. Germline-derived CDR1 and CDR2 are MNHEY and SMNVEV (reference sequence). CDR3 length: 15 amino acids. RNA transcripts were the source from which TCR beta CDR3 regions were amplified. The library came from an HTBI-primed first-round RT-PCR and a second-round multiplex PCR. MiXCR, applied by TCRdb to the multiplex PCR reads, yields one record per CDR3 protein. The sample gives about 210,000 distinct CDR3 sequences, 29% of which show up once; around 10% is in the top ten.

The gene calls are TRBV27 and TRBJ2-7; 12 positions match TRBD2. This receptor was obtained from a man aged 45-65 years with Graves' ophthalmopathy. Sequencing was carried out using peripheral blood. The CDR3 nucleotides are TGTGCCAGCAGTCGAGCCGGGACTAGCGGGCGCGAGCAGTACTTC. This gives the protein CASSRAGTSGREQYF.